This T cell receptor (beta chain) appears in the sequencing data of a study of T cells in Graves' hyperthyroidism and ophthalmopathy. Amplified TCR beta CDR3 regions came from RNA transcripts. TCR CDR3 underwent first-round RT-PCR with the HTBI primer set. TCRdb processed the multiplex PCR reads anew with MiXCR; each CDR3 protein has one entry. The table records about 360,000 distinct CDR3 sequences, around 14% of them present only once. This clonotype has only a few counts. CDR3 length: 18 amino acids. Germline lookup yields CDR1 MNHEY and CDR2 SVGEGT. V lost 7 bases and J 1 base, leaving 23 bases between the germline ends.

The chain is built from TRBV6-2 or TRBV6-3 and TRBJ2-1, with D possibly being TRBD2 (6 bases). What was sequenced was blood. The sequence was obtained from a woman between 18 and 29 years old with Graves' hyperthyroidism that later progressed to Graves' ophthalmopathy. CDR3 coding DNA: TGTGCCAGCAACCCTCCCGCAAGCGGGCGAAGATCCTACAATGAGCAGTTCTTC. This gives the protein CASNPPASGRRSYNEQFF.